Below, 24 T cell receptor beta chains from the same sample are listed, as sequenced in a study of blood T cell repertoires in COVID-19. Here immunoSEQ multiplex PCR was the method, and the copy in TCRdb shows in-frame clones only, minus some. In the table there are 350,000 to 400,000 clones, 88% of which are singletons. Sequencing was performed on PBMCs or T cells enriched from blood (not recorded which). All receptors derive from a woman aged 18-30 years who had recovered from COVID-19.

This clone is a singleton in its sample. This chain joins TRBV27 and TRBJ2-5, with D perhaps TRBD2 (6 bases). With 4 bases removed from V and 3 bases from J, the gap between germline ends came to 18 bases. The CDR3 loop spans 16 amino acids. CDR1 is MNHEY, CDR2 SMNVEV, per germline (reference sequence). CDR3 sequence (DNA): TGTGCCAGCAGTTGGGGGAGGTCCGGGCAAAAAGAGACCCAGTACTTC. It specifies CASSWGRSGQKETQYF.

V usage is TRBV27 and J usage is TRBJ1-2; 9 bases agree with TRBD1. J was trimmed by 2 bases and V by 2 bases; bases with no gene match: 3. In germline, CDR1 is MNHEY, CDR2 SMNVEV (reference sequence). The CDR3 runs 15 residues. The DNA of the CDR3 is TGTGCCAGCAGTTTACTCGGGACAGGGAACTATGGCTACACCTTC. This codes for CASSLLGTGNYGYTF.

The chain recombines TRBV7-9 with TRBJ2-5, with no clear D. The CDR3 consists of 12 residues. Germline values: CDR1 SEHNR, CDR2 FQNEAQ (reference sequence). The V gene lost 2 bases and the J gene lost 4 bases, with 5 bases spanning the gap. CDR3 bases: TGTGCCAGCAGCTTATTAGCAGAGACCCAGTACTTC. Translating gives CASSLLAETQYF. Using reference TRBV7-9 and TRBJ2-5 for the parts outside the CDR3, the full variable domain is DTGVSQNPRHKITKRGQNVTFRCDPISEHNRLYWYRQTLGQGPEFLTYFQNEAQLEKSRLLSDRFSAERPKGSFSTLEIQRTEQGDSAMYLCASSLLAETQYFGPGTRLLVL.

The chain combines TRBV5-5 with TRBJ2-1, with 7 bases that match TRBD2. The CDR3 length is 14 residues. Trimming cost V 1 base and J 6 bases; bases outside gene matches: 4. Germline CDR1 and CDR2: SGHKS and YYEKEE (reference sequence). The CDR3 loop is CASSLRGVTNEQFF. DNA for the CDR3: TGTGCCAGCAGCTTGCGGGGGGTTACCAATGAGCAGTTCTTC.

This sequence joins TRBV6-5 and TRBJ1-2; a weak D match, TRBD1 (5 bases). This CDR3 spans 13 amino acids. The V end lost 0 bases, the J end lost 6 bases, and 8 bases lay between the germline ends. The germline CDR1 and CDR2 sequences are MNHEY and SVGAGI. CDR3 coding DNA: TGTGCCAGCAGTTACTCGGCGGGGGATGGCTACACCTTC. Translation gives CASSYSAGDGYTF.

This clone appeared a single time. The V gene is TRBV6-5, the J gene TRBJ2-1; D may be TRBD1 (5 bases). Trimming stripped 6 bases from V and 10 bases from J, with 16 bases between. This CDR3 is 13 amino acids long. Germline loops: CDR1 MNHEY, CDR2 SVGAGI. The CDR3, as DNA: TGTGCCAGCAGCTCAGGGCCTTGGGCCGAGCAGTTCTTC. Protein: CASSSGPWAEQFF.

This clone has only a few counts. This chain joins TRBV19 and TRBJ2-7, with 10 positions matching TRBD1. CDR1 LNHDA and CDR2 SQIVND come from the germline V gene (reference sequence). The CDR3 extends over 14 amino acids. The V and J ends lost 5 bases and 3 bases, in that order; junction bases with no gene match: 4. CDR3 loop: CASSETGGGYEQYF. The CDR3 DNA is TGTGCCAGTAGTGAGACAGGGGGCGGCTACGAGCAGTACTTC.

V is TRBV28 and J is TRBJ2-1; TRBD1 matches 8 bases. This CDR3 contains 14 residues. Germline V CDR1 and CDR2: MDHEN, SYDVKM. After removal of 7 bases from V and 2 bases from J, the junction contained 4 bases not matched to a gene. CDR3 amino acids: CASTDRETYNEQFF. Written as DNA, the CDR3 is TGTGCCAGCACGGACAGGGAGACCTACAATGAGCAGTTCTTC.

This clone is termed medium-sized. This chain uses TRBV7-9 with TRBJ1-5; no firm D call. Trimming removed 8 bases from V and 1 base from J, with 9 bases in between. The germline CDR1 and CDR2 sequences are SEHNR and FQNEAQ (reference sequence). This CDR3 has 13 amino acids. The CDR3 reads CASGPSSNQPQHF. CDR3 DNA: TGTGCCAGCGGGCCCTCCAGCAATCAGCCCCAGCATTTT.

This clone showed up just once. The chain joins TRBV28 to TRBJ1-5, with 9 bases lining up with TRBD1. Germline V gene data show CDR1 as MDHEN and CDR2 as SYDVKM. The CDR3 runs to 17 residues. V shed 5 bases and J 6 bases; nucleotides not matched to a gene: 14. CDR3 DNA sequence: TGTGCCAGCAGTACCCCCTCGGGGACAGGGCATCTTCAGCCCCAGCATTTT. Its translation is CASSTPSGTGHLQPQHF.

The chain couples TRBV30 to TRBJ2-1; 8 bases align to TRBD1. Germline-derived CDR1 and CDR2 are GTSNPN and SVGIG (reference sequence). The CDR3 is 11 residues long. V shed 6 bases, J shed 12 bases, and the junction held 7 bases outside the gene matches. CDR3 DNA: TGTGCCTGTACCCCAGGGGGCCGGCAGTTCTTC. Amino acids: CACTPGGRQFF.

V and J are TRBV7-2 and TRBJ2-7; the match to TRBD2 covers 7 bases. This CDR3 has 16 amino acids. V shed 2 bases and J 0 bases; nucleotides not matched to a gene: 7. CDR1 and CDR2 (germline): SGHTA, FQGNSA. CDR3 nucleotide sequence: TGTGCCAGCAGCTTAAGCGTGGGGGGGGGCTCCTACGAGCAGTACTTC. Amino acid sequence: CASSLSVGGGSYEQYF.

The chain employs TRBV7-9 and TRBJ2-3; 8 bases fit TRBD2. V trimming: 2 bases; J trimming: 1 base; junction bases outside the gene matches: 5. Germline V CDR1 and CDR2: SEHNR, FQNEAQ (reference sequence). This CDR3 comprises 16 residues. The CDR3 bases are TGTGCCAGCAGCTTAAGTGGGCGGGGGGGCACAGATACGCAGTATTTT. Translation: CASSLSGRGGTDTQYF.

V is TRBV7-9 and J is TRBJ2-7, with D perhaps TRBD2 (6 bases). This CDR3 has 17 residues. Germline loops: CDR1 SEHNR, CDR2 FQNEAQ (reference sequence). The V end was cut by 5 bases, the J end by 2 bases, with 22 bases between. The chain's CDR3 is CASSQPSRFTGAYEQYF. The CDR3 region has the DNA TGTGCCAGCAGCCAACCGTCGAGGTTCACGGGAGCCTACGAGCAGTACTTC.

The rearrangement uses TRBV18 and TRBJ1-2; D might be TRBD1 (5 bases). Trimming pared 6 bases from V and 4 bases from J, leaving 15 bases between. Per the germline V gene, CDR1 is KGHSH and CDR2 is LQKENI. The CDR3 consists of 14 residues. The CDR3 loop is CASSPQSDTYGYTF. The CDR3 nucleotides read TGTGCCAGCTCCCCCCAATCGGACACCTATGGCTACACCTTC.

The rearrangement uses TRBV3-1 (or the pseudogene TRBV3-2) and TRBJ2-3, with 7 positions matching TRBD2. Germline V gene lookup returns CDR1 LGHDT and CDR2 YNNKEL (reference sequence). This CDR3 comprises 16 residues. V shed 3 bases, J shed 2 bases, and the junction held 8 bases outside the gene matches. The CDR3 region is CASSHGAGENTDTQYF. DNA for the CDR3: TGTGCCAGCAGCCATGGTGCGGGAGAAAACACAGATACGCAGTATTTT.

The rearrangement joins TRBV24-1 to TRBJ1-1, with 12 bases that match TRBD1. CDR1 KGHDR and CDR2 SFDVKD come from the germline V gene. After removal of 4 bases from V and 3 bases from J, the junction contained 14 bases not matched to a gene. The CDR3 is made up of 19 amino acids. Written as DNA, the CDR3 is TGTGCCACCAGTGACAGCTTAGGGACAGGGGGCGAGAGGGACACTGAAGCTTTCTTT. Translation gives CATSDSLGTGGERDTEAFF.

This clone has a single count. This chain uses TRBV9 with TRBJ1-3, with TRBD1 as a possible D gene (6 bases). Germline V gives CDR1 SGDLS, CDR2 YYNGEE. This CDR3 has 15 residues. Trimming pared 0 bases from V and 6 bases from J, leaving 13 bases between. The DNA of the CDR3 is TGTGCCAGCAGCGTAGGCGCCAGGGGACCAAACACCATATATTTT. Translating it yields CASSVGARGPNTIYF.

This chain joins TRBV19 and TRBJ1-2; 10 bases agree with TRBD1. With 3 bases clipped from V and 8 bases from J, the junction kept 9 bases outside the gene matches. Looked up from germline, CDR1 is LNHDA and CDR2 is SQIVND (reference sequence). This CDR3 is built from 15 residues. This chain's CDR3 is CASSMVRDRGFGYTF. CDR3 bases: TGTGCCAGTAGTATGGTCCGGGACAGGGGTTTCGGCTACACCTTC.

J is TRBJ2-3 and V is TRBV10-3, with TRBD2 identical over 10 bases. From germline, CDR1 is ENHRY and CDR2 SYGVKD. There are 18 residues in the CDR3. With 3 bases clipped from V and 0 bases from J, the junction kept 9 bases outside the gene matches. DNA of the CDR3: TGTGCCATCAGTGAATTTTCGCTAGCGGGGGTTAGCACAGATACGCAGTATTTT. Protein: CAISEFSLAGVSTDTQYF.

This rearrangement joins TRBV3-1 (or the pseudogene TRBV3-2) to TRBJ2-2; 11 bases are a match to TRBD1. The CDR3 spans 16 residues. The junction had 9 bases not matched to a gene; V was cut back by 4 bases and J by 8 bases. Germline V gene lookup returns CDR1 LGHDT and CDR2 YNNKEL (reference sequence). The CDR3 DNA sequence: TGTGCCAGCAGCCCGGGTGGACAGGGGGCATCAGGGGAGCTGTTTTTT. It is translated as CASSPGGQGASGELFF.

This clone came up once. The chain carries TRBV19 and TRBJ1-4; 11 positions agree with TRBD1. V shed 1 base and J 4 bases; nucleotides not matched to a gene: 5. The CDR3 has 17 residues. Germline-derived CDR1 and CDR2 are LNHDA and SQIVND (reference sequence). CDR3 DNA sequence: TGTGCCAGTAGTATAGGTGGACAGGGGGCGTTTAATGAAAAACTGTTTTTT. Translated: CASSIGGQGAFNEKLFF. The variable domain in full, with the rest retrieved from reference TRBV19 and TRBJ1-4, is DGGITQSPKYLFRKEGQNVTLSCEQNLNHDAMYWYRQDPGQGLRLIYYSQIVNDFQKGDIAEGYSVSREKKESFPLTVTSAQKNPTAFYLCASSIGGQGAFNEKLFFGSGTQLSVL.

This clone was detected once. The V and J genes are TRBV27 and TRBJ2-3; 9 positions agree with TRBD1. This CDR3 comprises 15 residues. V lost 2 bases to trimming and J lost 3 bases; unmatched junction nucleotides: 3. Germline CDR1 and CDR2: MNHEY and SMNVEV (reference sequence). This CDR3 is CASSLGTGRTDTQYF. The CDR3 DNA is TGTGCCAGCAGTTTAGGGACAGGGAGAACAGATACGCAGTATTTT.

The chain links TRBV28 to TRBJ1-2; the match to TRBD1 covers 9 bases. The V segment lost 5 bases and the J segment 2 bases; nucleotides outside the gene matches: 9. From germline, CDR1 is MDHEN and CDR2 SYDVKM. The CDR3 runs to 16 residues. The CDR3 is CASSAPGQGINYGYTF. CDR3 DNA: TGTGCCAGCAGTGCCCCGGGACAGGGTATCAACTATGGCTACACCTTC.